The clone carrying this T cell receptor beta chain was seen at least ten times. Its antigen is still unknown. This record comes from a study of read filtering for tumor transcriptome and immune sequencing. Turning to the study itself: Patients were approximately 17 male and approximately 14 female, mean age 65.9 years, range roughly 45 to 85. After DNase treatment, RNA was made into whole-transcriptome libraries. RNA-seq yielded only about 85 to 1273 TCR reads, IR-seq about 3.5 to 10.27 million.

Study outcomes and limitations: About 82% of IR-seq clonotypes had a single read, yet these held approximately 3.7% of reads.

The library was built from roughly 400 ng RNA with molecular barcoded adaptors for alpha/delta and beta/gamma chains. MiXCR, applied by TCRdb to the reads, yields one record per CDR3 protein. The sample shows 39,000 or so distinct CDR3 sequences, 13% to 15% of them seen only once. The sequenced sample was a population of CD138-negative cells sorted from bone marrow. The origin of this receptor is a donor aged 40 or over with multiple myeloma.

The CDR3 DNA reads TGTGCCAGCAGCTTACGTGGCAGCGGGAGGGCCCACAATGAGCAGTTCTTC. Translated: CASSLRGSGRAHNEQFF. The chain carries TRBV11-3 and TRBJ2-1; TRBD2 aligns across 10 bases. CDR1 is SGHNT, CDR2 YENEEA, per germline. With V trimmed by 2 bases and J by 5 bases, 9 bases remained unmatched. This CDR3 contains 17 residues. The full variable domain, its missing parts supplied by reference TRBV11-3 and TRBJ2-1, is EAGVVQSPRYKIIEKKQPVAFWCNPISGHNTLYWYLQNLGQGPELLIRYENEEAVDDSQLPKDRFSAERLKGVDSTLKIQPAELGDSAVYLCASSLRGSGRAHNEQFFGPGTRLTVL.